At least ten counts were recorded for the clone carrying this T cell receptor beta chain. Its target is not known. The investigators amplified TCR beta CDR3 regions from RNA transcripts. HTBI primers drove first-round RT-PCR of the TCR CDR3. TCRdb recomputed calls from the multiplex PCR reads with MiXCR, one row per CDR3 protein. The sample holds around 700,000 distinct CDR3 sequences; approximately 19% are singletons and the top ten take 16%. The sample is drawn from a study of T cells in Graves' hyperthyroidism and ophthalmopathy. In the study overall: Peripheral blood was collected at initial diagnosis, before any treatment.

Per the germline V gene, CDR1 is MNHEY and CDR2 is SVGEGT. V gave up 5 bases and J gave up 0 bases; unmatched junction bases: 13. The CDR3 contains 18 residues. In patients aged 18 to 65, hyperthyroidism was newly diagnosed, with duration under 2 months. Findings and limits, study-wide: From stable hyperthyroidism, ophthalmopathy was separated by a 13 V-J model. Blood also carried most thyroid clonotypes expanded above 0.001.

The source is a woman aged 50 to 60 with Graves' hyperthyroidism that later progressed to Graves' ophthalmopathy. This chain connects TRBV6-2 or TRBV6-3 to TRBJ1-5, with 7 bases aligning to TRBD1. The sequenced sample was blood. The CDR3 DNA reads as TGTGCCAGCAGTACACGGGACAGCAGATTTTATAGCAATCAGCCCCAGCATTTT. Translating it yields CASSTRDSRFYSNQPQHF.